Ten or more counts support the clone carrying this TCR beta chain. What it recognizes is unknown. This sample stems from a study of spatial heterogeneity in lung cancer. Study information: The study found that TCR transcript counts in tumor regions correlated strongly with a matched bulk RNA-seq T cell module score. The study, taken as a whole, reports: Tumoral mutation counts were tracked by counts of expanded intratumoral alpha and beta TCRs.

This sample's time point: sample taken at primary tumor resection. Whole RNA, which was extracted from tumor, nontumor lung tissue or frozen PBMC, was sequenced without any cell sorting. Each molecule of TCR cDNA was tagged with one unique molecular identifier. TCRdb called the 5' RACE reads again in MiXCR, with one record for every CDR3 protein. Counted here are about 3,900 distinct CDR3 sequences, roughly 3.9% occurring once; the ten biggest clones make up 40% to 65%. The V gene lost 3 bases and the J gene lost 15 bases, with 14 bases spanning the gap. Germline-derived CDR1 and CDR2 are MDHEN and SYDVKM. The CDR3 consists of 12 residues.

The sample here was lung tumor tissue, taken at surgery. This receptor was identified in a male donor with early-stage non-small cell lung cancer. The J gene is TRBJ2-2, the V gene TRBV28; tentatively, D is TRBD2 (5 bases). The CDR3 DNA follows: TGTGCCAGCAGTTTCAACCCCGGAGCGGTGTTTTTT. Translated, it gives CASSFNPGAVFF.